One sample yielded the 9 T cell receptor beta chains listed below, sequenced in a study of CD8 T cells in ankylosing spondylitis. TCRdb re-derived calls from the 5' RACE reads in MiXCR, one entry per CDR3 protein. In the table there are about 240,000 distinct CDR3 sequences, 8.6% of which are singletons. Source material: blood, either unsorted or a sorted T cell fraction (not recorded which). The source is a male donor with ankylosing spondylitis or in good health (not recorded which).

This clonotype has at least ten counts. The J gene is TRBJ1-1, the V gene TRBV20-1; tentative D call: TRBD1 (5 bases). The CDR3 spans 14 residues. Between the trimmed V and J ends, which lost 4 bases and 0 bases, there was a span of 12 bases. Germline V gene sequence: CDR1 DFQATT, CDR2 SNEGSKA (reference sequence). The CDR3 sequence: CSAMSGGVNTEAFF. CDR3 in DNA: TGCAGTGCTATGAGCGGAGGGGTGAACACTGAAGCTTTCTTT.

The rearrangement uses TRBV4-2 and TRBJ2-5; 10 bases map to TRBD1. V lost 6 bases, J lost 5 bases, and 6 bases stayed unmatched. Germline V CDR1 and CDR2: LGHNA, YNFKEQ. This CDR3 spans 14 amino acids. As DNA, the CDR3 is TGTGCCAGCAGGAAGACAGGGGGCCCGGAGACCCAGTACTTC. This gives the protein CASRKTGGPETQYF.

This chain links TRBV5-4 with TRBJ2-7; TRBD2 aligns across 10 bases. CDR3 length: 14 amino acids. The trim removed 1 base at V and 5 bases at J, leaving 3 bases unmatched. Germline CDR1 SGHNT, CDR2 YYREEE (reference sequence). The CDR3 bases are TGTGCCAGCAGCTTGACTAGCGGGGATAACGAGCAGTACTTC. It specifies CASSLTSGDNEQYF.

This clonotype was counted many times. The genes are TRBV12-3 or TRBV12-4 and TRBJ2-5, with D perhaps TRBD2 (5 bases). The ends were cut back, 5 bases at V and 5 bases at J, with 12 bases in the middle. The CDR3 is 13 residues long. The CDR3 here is CASSPYGEETQYF. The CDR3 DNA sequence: TGTGCCAGCAGTCCTTACGGGGAGGAGACCCAGTACTTC.

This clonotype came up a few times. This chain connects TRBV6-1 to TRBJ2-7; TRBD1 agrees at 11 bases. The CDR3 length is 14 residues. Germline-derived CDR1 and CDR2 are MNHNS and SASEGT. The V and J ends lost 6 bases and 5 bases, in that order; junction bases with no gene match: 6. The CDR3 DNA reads TGTGCCAGCAGACCACGGGACAGGGGGAACGAGCAGTACTTC. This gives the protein CASRPRDRGNEQYF.

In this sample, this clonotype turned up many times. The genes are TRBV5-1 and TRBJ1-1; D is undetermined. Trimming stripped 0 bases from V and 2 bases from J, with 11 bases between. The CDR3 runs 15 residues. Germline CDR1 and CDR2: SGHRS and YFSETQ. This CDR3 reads CASSLDGQFNTEAFF. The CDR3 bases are TGCGCCAGCAGCTTGGATGGCCAGTTCAACACTGAAGCTTTCTTT.

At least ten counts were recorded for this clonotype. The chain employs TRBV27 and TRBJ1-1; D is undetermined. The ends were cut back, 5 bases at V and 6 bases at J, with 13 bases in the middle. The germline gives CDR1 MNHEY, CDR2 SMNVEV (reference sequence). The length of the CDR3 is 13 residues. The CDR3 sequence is CASSRAGLAEAFF. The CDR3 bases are TGTGCCAGCAGTCGCGCGGGGTTGGCTGAAGCTTTCTTT.

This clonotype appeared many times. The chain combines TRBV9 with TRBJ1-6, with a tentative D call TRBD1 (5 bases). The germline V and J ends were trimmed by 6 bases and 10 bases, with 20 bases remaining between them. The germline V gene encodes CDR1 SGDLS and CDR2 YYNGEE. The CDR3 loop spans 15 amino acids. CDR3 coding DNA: TGTGCCAGCAACCCTCGACCAGGGTCTGGATCACCCCTCCACTTT. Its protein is CASNPRPGSGSPLHF.

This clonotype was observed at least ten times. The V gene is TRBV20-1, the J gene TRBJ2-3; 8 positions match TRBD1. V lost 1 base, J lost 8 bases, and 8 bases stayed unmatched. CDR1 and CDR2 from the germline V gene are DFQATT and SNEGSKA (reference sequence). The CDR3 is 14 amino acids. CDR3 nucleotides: TGCAGTGCTAGAGCAGTCAGGGGGCGAGGTACGCAGTATTTT. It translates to CSARAVRGRGTQYF.